A selection of T cell receptor beta chains follows, all from one sample in a study of blood T cell repertoires in COVID-19. The repertoire was sequenced with immunoSEQ multiplex PCR; TCRdb's copy has only in-frame clones and lacks some. The sample lists 190,000 or so clones, about 93% occurring once. Material for sequencing was peripheral blood. These receptors came from a man aged 25 to 40 with COVID-19, enrolled during active disease. CDR3s include the opening cysteine and the closing phenylalanine or tryptophan. D genes are given only for firm matches. Size values are once, few and many counts, or a class for expanded clones, and some rows have none.

-	TRBV5-4	TRBJ2-2	-	TGTGCCAGCAGCTTGCGGGGTTTTAGCACCGGGGAGCTGTTTTTT	CASSLRGFSTGELFF
-	TRBV9	TRBJ2-1	-	TGTGCCAGCAGCCGGAGGGGGGGAAGCTCCTACAATGAGCAGTTCTTC	CASSRRGGSSYNEQFF
-	TRBV5-4	TRBJ1-1	-	TGTGCCAGCAGCCTTCAGACAGACATGAACACTGAAGCTTTCTTT	CASSLQTDMNTEAFF
-	TRBV5-1	TRBJ1-3	-	TGCGCCAGCAGCCTCGGGACTCCTAGCTCTGGAAACACCATATATTTT	CASSLGTPSSGNTIYF
once	TRBV19	TRBJ1-1	-	TGTGCCACCTCGGACAGCTTGAACACTGAAGCTTTCTTT	CATSDSLNTEAFF
-	TRBV6-6	TRBJ1-1	-	TGTGCCAGCAGCCTCGACAGGACCAACACTGAAGCTTTCTTT	CASSLDRTNTEAFF
-	TRBV6-4	TRBJ1-1	-	TGTGCCAGCAGTGGTGGAGTGAACACTGAAGCTTTCTTT	CASSGGVNTEAFF
-	TRBV11-2	TRBJ2-5	TRBD1	TGTGCCAGCAGCGCCCGGACAGGGATAGAGACCCAGTACTTC	CASSARTGIETQYF
-	TRBV13	TRBJ2-1	TRBD1	TGTGCCAGCAGCCCGGGGACAGAAACATACAATGAGCAGTTCTTC	CASSPGTETYNEQFF
once	TRBV5-1	TRBJ1-2	-	TGCGCCAGCAGCTCTCTCCCAGGGGATGACTATGGCTACACCTTC	CASSSLPGDDYGYTF
-	TRBV11-2	TRBJ2-5	TRBD2	TGTGCCAGCAGCCCCCGGACTAGCGGGGGGGAGACCCAGTACTTC	CASSPRTSGGETQYF
once	TRBV15	TRBJ1-1	TRBD1	TGTGCCACCAGCAGGGGACAGGGAGTCACTGAAGCTTTCTTT	CATSRGQGVTEAFF
-	TRBV5-6	TRBJ1-3	-	TGTGCCAGCAGCTTAGGGGGTGTTTCTGGAAACACCATATATTTT	CASSLGGVSGNTIYF
-	TRBV6-1	TRBJ1-4	-	TGTGCCAGCAGTGAAGCGGGCAGGGTGGGTGAAAAACTGTTTTTT	CASSEAGRVGEKLFF
-	TRBV4-1	TRBJ1-2	TRBD1	TGCGCCAGCAGCCAGGGTACCGGACAGGGTCTGTATGGCTACACCTTC	CASSQGTGQGLYGYTF
-	TRBV15	TRBJ1-2	-	TGTGCCACCAGCAGAGAAGACTTTTACTCTGGCTACACCTTC	CATSREDFYSGYTF
-	TRBV19	TRBJ1-1	TRBD1	TGTGCCAGTTCCCACTATAGGGGGCCGAACACTGAAGCTTTCTTT	CASSHYRGPNTEAFF
-	TRBV15	TRBJ1-4	-	TGTGCCACCAGCAGAGATGGTCGGTTGGCGAGTGGGGCTCAAAAACTGTTTTTT	CATSRDGRLASGAQKLFF
-	TRBV9	TRBJ1-6	TRBD1	TGTGCCAGCAGCCCGGGGACAGACGGTTCACCCCTCCACTTT	CASSPGTDGSPLHF
-	TRBV2	TRBJ1-1	-	TGTGCCAGCAGTAGACAGGCCACTGAAGCTTTCTTT	CASSRQATEAFF
-	TRBV6-5	TRBJ1-1	-	TGTGCCAGCAGTTACTCGGGCGGGAACGGGGGCACTGAAGCTTTCTTT	CASSYSGGNGGTEAFF
-	TRBV27	TRBJ2-5	-	TGTGCCAGCAGTTTCCTCCTGTACCAAGAGACCCAGTACTTC	CASSFLLYQETQYF
-	TRBV5-1	TRBJ1-2	-	TGCGCCAGCAGCTTCACACTGGGACTCCTCTATGGCTACACCTTC	CASSFTLGLLYGYTF